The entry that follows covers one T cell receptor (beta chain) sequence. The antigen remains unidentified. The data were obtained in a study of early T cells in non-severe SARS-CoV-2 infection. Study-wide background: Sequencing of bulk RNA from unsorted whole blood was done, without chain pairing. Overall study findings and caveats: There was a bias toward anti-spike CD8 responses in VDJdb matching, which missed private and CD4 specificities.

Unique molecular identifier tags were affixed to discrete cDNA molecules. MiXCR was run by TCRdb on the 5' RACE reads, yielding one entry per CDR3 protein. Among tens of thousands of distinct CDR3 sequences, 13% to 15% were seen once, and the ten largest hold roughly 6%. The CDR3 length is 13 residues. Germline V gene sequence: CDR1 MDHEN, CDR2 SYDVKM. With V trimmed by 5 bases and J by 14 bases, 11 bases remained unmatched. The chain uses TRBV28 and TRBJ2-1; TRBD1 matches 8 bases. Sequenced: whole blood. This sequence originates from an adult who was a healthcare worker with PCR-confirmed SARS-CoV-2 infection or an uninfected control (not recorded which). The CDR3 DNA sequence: TGTGCCAGCAGTCCCGCCCCGGACAGGGTCAAGTTCTTC. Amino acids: CASSPAPDRVKFF.